These T cell receptor beta chains were read from a single sample in a study of T cells in localized non-small cell lung cancer. TCRdb keeps only in-frame clones here, not all; method: immunoSEQ multiplex PCR. The table has under 20,000 clones, about nine tenths seen once. The specimen comprised peripheral blood, sampled before any cancer treatment. The origin of the receptors is a male donor older than 55 with stage I squamous cell lung carcinoma. Both conserved end residues are part of each CDR3. A D gene is named only where the DNA matches it firmly.

>TRBJ2-5|TRBV5-4|TRBD1
CASSDLEGAETLGAQYF
>TRBJ2-7|TRBV6-5|-
CASSYSDRSYEQYF
>TRBJ2-7|TRBV15|-
CATSRGRGASYEQYF
>TRBJ1-2|TRBV2|-
CASKLGSYYGYTF
>TRBJ2-3|TRBV9|-
CASSRVGTDTQYF
>TRBJ1-1|TRBV28|-
CASSITGGDTEAFF
>TRBJ1-2|TRBV27|-
CASSSNKNRDTSYGYTF
>TRBJ1-1|TRBV5-1|-
CASSLVSYTEAFF
>TRBJ2-7|TRBV19|TRBD1
CASSSRDRAVYEQYF
>TRBJ2-7|TRBV18|-
CASSRTSAGPLEQYF
>TRBJ2-1|TRBV21-1|-
CASSKNREAPYNEQFF
>TRBJ2-7|TRBV5-4|-
CASSPSTSYEQYF
>TRBJ1-5|TRBV27|-
CASSLTGTHSNQPQHF
>TRBJ2-7|TRBV19|-
CASSRLESSYEQYF
>TRBJ1-1|TRBV30|-
CAWSVPRMNTEAFF
>TRBJ2-7|TRBV30|-
CAWRGTGPYEQYF
>-|TRBV7-7|-
CASSLAPGDEQYF
>TRBJ1-2|TRBV7-9|-
CASSLEETALYGYTF